A single count supports the clone carrying this TCR beta chain. This entry is derived from a study of CD8+ T cells in alopecia areata. Per germline, CDR1 WSHSY and CDR2 SAAADI. The ends were cut back, 7 bases at V and 4 bases at J, with 22 bases in the middle. The CDR3 is 16 amino acids. The authors extracted RNA and reverse transcribed it into cDNA as the sequencing template. The method was immunoSEQ multiplex PCR; TCRdb's version includes in-frame clones alone and lacks a portion of them. The sample includes 90,000 to 130,000 clones, roughly 59% of them seen just once. The sample consisted of CD8+ T cells sorted from blood. The J gene is TRBJ1-2, the V gene TRBV10-2, with D tentatively TRBD1 (5 bases). This sequence was found in a human donor in good health. The CDR3 nucleotides read TGCGCCAGCATGATTCAGTGGGGGTCAAATAGCTATGGCTACACCTTC. Translation: CASMIQWGSNSYGYTF.